This T cell receptor beta chain came from a study of CD8+ T cells in alopecia areata (dated by TCRdb to the late 2010s). As for the study more broadly: Treated patients were enrolled in an open-label pilot trial of oral tofacitinib at 5 to 10 mg twice daily for moderate-to-severe alopecia areata. Scalp clonality was compared among normal scalp (n=4), patchy alopecia areata scalp (n=8), and alopecia totalis/universalis scalp (n=8). Biopsies were taken from tofacitinib-treated patients at baseline and again at 4 and 24 weeks into treatment, and several of those patients also had a later scalp biopsy. RNA was obtained with the PAXgene miRNA kit for fixed scalp, the miRNeasy kit for PBMCs, and the RNeasy kit for mouse skin. In humans, TCRbeta sequencing was performed on scalp tissue and on sorted CD4+ and CD8+ peripheral blood T cells from healthy controls and from patients with patchy or totalis/universalis alopecia areata. Disease severity in treated patients was measured with the SALT score, which quantifies the percentage of affected scalp surface area. TCRbeta CDR3 regions were amplified by immunoSEQ multiplex PCR using 35 Vbeta forward and 13 Jbeta reverse primers. Patients stayed on tofacitinib for 6 to 18 months and then had 6 months of follow-up off drug so that delayed response and recurrence could be assessed. To study T cell clonal expansion in alopecia areata, the researchers applied high-throughput TCRbeta sequencing to both the C3H/HeJ mouse model and human patients. Study-wide conclusions, independent of this receptor: Because the treated cohort was small and had just a single nonresponder, larger studies are needed to establish links between baseline CD8+ expansion and response. Higher clonality and more expanded CD8+ clones were observed in lesional scalp than in normal scalp, particularly in alopecia totalis/universalis, a finding suggestive of antigenic drive. Tofacitinib significantly decreased scalp clonality and the number of expanded CD8+ clones among the top 100 scalp clones. During tofacitinib treatment, many expanded lesional clones stuck around in both scalp and blood, and this persistence may partly explain why relapse happens after treatment is stopped. TCR sequences shared between patients were less clear than in mice, possibly partly because of HLA diversity in the patient population. Unlike mouse skin, where gammadelta T cells dominate, normal human skin contains resident alphabeta T cells that get sequenced too, which complicates analysis of the scalp TCR repertoire.

CDR1 and CDR2, per the germline V gene (reference sequence), are LNHNV and YYDKDF. Clipping removes 5 bases from V and 2 bases from J, with 3 as the unmatched junction base count. The CDR3, cysteine through phenylalanine, is 14 amino acids long. Only the CDR3 DNA stays, 42 bases, in frame from base 1. The label giving this sample's time point can be read as: 20 to 30 weeks on oral tofacitinib. Explained via the paper, the treatment or condition label denotes: oral pan-JAK inhibitor, 5-10 mg twice daily. Peripheral blood and lesional scalp punch biopsies were obtained from patients with alopecia areata. PBMCs were isolated by density centrifugation and stained for CD3, CD4 and CD8, and CD4+ and CD8+ T cells were sorted on a FACSAria. On this clone: This clone's antigen is unknown. No much larger clone is present one base from it, and per-base qualities are unavailable.

The library relied on the immunoSEQ multiplex PCR assay. To provide template for TCR sequencing, every sample had RNA extracted and reverse transcribed into cDNA. First-strand cDNA was synthesized using SuperScript III with a 2:1 mix of oligo-dT and random hexamers. A synthetic immune receptor repertoire was used to measure amplification bias, and any remaining bias was corrected computationally. As for the original processing: Raw reads were preprocessed to remove errors, and CDR3 was defined by IMGT conventions from the conserved cysteine to phenylalanine. Clonality was computed as 1 minus the Shannon entropy, with the entropy normalized by log2 of the number of productive unique TCRs. Whether scalp clones were CD4 or CD8 was inferred by matching scalp TCRbeta sequences against CD4 and CD8 repertoires sorted from blood. TCRdb limited this immuneACCESS table to in-frame rearrangements with V and J called. A share of clones is missing; checked studies link under half to unresolved V genes, and the rest is unexplained. Clonal size and the V and J genes are those of that table, whereas D and trimming came from the DNA. Present in this sample are roughly 190,000 clones, 60% of which were seen just once. Approximately 1% of the sample comes from the top ten.

The chain employs TRBV15 and TRBJ2-1; 7 bases in the middle match TRBD1. The source is a human donor with alopecia areata. This sample comprised CD4+ T cells sorted from blood, obtained at week 24, from a patient treated with tofacitinib. CDR3 protein: CATSVGGTYNEQFF. The bases are TGTGCCACCAGCGTAGGGGGCACCTACAATGAGCAGTTCTTC.